A selection of T cell receptor beta chains follows, all from one sample in a study of blood T cell repertoires in COVID-19. TCRdb keeps only in-frame clones here, not all; method: immunoSEQ multiplex PCR. The sample has some 90,000 clones; less than 85% are singletons. Material for sequencing was peripheral blood. These receptors were taken from a man aged 70 or older with active or convalescent COVID-19. Both conserved end residues are part of each CDR3. D genes are given only for firm matches. Only some rows state a clone size, as once, few, many or a class for expanded clones.

J gene | clone size | V gene | D gene | CDR3 protein | CDR3 DNA
TRBJ2-1 | - | TRBV7-2 | TRBD2 | CASSPRGLGVNEQFF | TGTGCCAGCAGCCCGCGGGGACTAGGGGTCAATGAGCAGTTCTTC
TRBJ2-2 | - | TRBV6-1 | - | CASSEQPRGELFF | TGTGCCAGCAGTGAACAACCGCGAGGGGAGCTGTTTTTT
TRBJ2-4 | - | TRBV6-6 | - | CASTQFPAKNIQYF | TGTGCCAGCACCCAATTCCCAGCCAAAAACATTCAGTACTTC
TRBJ2-2 | - | TRBV6-5 | TRBD1 | CASRPRQGGELFF | TGTGCCAGCAGACCACGACAGGGAGGGGAGCTGTTTTTT
TRBJ2-1 | - | TRBV11-2 | - | CASRNPSRFYNEQFF | TGTGCCAGCAGAAACCCCTCGAGATTCTACAATGAGCAGTTCTTC
TRBJ2-1 | - | TRBV7-6 | TRBD2 | CASSLILAGGPYNEQFF | TGTGCCAGCAGCTTAATACTAGCGGGGGGGCCCTACAATGAGCAGTTCTTC
TRBJ1-2 | - | TRBV6-5 | TRBD1 | CASSYSGQGASGYTF | TGTGCCAGCAGTTACTCCGGACAGGGGGCTTCTGGCTACACCTTC
TRBJ1-4 | - | TRBV29-1 | - | CSALLQAANEKLFF | TGCAGCGCCCTACTACAGGCCGCTAATGAAAAACTGTTTTTT
TRBJ2-7 | - | TRBV5-5 | - | CASSRSRDNRPYEQYF | TGTGCCAGCAGCAGGAGCCGGGACAACCGCCCCTACGAGCAGTACTTC
TRBJ1-1 | - | TRBV28 | - | CASSLTPTTWKNTEAFF | TGTGCCAGCAGTCTGACTCCGACGACGTGGAAAAACACTGAAGCTTTCTTT
TRBJ2-3 | - | TRBV27 | - | CASSDYSTDTQYF | TGTGCCAGCAGTGACTACAGCACAGATACGCAGTATTTT
TRBJ1-1 | once | TRBV30 | - | CAWKRRQADTEAFF | TGTGCCTGGAAACGAAGGCAGGCCGACACTGAAGCTTTCTTT
TRBJ1-2 | few | TRBV5-4 | - | CASSLAKASGYTF | TGTGCCAGCAGCTTGGCCAAGGCTAGTGGCTACACCTTC
TRBJ2-7 | - | TRBV2 | TRBD1 | CASSEVPGQGYEQYF | TGTGCCAGCAGTGAAGTCCCGGGACAGGGCTACGAGCAGTACTTC
TRBJ2-1 | - | TRBV10-1 | TRBD2 | CASTPGLAGGVDEQFF | TGCGCCAGCACCCCGGGACTAGCGGGGGGGGTAGATGAGCAGTTCTTC
TRBJ2-2 | - | TRBV30 | - | CAWSPQTGELFF | TGTGCCTGGAGTCCACAAACCGGGGAGCTGTTTTTT
TRBJ2-7 | - | TRBV12-3/TRBV12-4 | TRBD1 | CASSWTGGGEQYF | TGTGCCAGCAGTTGGACAGGGGGAGGGGAGCAGTACTTC
TRBJ2-3 | - | TRBV11-2 | - | CASSGKAGGSTDTQYF | TGTGCCAGCAGCGGCAAAGCTGGGGGGAGCACAGATACGCAGTATTTT
TRBJ2-3 | - | TRBV10-1 | - | CASSETVPDTQYF | TGCGCCAGCAGTGAAACAGTCCCAGATACGCAGTATTTT
TRBJ1-2 | - | TRBV11-3 | TRBD1 | CASSSHPGQGADGYTF | TGTGCCAGCAGTTCTCATCCGGGACAGGGGGCTGATGGCTACACCTTC
TRBJ2-1 | few | TRBV5-4 | TRBD2 | CASSLSGTSGGTYNEQFF | TGTGCCAGCAGCTTATCCGGGACTAGCGGGGGAACCTACAATGAGCAGTTCTTC
TRBJ2-1 | - | TRBV11-3 | TRBD1 | CASSTQTGDEQFF | TGTGCCAGCAGCACCCAGACAGGGGATGAGCAGTTCTTC
TRBJ1-1 | - | TRBV19 | - | CASIGGVMNTEAFF | TGTGCCAGTATAGGGGGGGTCATGAACACTGAAGCTTTCTTT
TRBJ2-6 | - | TRBV10-3 | TRBD1 | CAISESTGGTGANVLTF | TGTGCCATCAGTGAGTCGACAGGGGGCACTGGGGCCAACGTCCTGACTTTC
TRBJ2-2 | - | TRBV6-1 | - | CASSEFGAANTGELFF | TGTGCCAGCAGTGAGTTTGGGGCCGCGAACACCGGGGAGCTGTTTTTT
TRBJ2-2 | - | TRBV6-2/TRBV6-3 | - | CASSYLTSTGELFF | TGTGCCAGCAGTTACCTAACTAGCACCGGGGAGCTGTTTTTT
TRBJ2-7 | - | TRBV6-5 | TRBD1 | CASSHGQGSYEQYF | TGTGCCAGCAGTCACGGACAGGGAAGCTACGAGCAGTACTTC
TRBJ2-5 | - | TRBV7-9 | - | CASRGDGFQETQYF | TGTGCCAGCAGGGGAGATGGGTTCCAAGAGACCCAGTACTTC
TRBJ2-1 | once | TRBV4-3 | - | CASSQDFPSASRNEQFF | TGCGCCAGCAGCCAAGATTTCCCTAGCGCATCCCGCAATGAGCAGTTCTTC
TRBJ2-2 | once | TRBV4-1 | - | CASSQGELGELFF | TGCGCCAGCAGCCAAGGGGAGCTCGGGGAGCTGTTTTTT
TRBJ2-3 | - | TRBV18 | TRBD1 | CASSPRPTGTDTQYF | TGTGCCAGCTCACCTCGTCCGACAGGGACGGATACGCAGTATTTT
TRBJ1-6 | - | TRBV6-5 | - | CASSPGIWNSPLHF | TGTGCCAGCAGTCCAGGTATTTGGAATTCACCCCTCCACTTT
TRBJ1-1 | - | TRBV5-1 | - | CASSPGKILNTEAFF | TGCGCCAGCAGCCCAGGAAAGATACTGAACACTGAAGCTTTCTTT
TRBJ2-1 | - | TRBV5-1 | - | CASSVGLRDRNEQFF | TGCGCCAGCAGCGTTGGGCTTAGAGATAGGAATGAGCAGTTCTTC
TRBJ1-4 | once | TRBV5-5 | - | CASSLGGTTNEKLFF | TGTGCCAGCAGCTTGGGGGGCACAACTAATGAAAAACTGTTTTTT
TRBJ2-5 | - | TRBV3-1/TRBV3-2 | - | CASSQAVRSGETQYF | TGTGCCAGCAGCCAAGCGGTAAGGTCAGGAGAGACCCAGTACTTC
TRBJ1-6 | - | TRBV2 | - | CASNRETRGPLHF | TGTGCCAGCAATAGGGAGACTAGAGGACCCCTCCACTTT
TRBJ2-3 | - | TRBV6-6 | - | CASSPGDTQYF | TGTGCCAGCAGCCCGGGGGATACGCAGTATTTT
TRBJ2-1 | - | TRBV7-8 | TRBD2 | CASSPSGGYISSYNEQFF | TGTGCCAGCAGCCCTAGCGGGGGGTACATTAGCTCCTACAATGAGCAGTTCTTC
TRBJ2-7 | - | TRBV10-2 | TRBD1 | CASTDRDYEQYF | TGCGCCAGCACCGACAGGGACTACGAGCAGTACTTC
TRBJ2-1 | - | TRBV29-1 | - | CSTTQGLGQFF | TGCAGCACCACACAGGGTTTGGGCCAGTTCTTC
TRBJ1-2 | - | TRBV5-4 | TRBD1 | CASSSFTTDRGDGYTF | TGTGCCAGCAGCTCCTTCACCACCGACAGGGGTGACGGCTACACCTTC
TRBJ2-5 | - | TRBV5-8 | TRBD1 | CASSSRDSQETQYF | TGTGCCAGCAGCAGCCGGGACAGCCAAGAGACCCAGTACTTC
TRBJ2-7 | - | TRBV5-1 | TRBD2 | CASSRGTSGEYEQYF | TGCGCCAGCAGCAGGGGGACTAGCGGGGAGTACGAGCAGTACTTC